The 24 T cell receptor beta chains below were found in one sample sequenced in a study of post-analysis software for immune sequencing data (dated by TCRdb to about 2015). What the research found in general, with its limitations: Several TRBV segments, including TRBV5-6, TRBV5-1 and TRBV20-1, were significantly more frequent in patients than controls.

No antigen is known for these receptors. The library was obtained by PCR. The listed sequencing device is Illumina HiSeq 2500. To reduce PCR and sequencing biases, unique molecular identifiers were incorporated into the TCR beta cDNA libraries. The public reads were quality trimmed at Q25 with fastp and then assembled into clones with MiXCR by TCRdb, keeping productive beta chains. Rows with one shared CDR3 protein collapse into an entry with the most common genes and DNA. For this sample the table gives 750,000 to 900,000 distinct CDR3 sequences, of which around 46% were detected only once. The leading ten clones occupy around 4.7% of the sample. Sample: blood. Receptors originate from a girl under 18 with multiple sclerosis.

Points on this clonotype: Germline is not matched at one junction end, which may reflect a read error. The V gene is TRBV2, the J gene TRBJ1-5; no firm D call. Germline lookup yields CDR1 SNHLY and CDR2 FYNNEI. The CDR3 totals 13 residues. The CDR3 DNA reads TGTGCCAGCAAAAGTGATGGGCTCCAGCTCCAGCATTTT. This sequence encodes CASKSDGLQLQHF.

Written as DNA, the CDR3 is TGTGCCAGCAGCTTATCGGAAAGGGGCTACGAGCAGTACTTC. The encoded protein is CASSLSERGYEQYF. The chain carries TRBV7-9 and TRBJ2-5; possibly TRBD1 for D (5 bases). The last part of the DNA fits TRBJ2-7 better; the J call may be wrong. Germline CDR1 and CDR2: SEHNR and FQNEAQ (reference sequence). The CDR3 consists of 14 residues.

This clonotype showed up just a few times. The chain employs TRBV7-3 and TRBJ2-1; 11 positions match TRBD2. CDR3 length: 14 residues. V lost 5 bases and J lost 5; bases outside the gene matches: 2. CDR1 is SGHTA, CDR2 FQGTGA, per germline. The CDR3 bases are TGTGCCAGCAGCAAGACTAGCGGGGACAATGAGCAGTTCTTC. Protein sequence: CASSKTSGDNEQFF.

V usage is TRBV7-9 and J usage is TRBJ1-2; unclear D gene. CDR3 length equals 12 residues. The germline V and J ends were trimmed by 1 base and 8 bases, with 8 bases remaining between them. CDR1 SEHNR and CDR2 FQNEAQ come from the germline V gene (reference sequence). CDR3 amino acids: CASSLDIAGYTF. CDR3 bases: TGTGCCAGCAGCTTAGATATTGCCGGCTACACCTTC.

The chain couples TRBV20-1 to TRBJ2-6; 7 nucleotides match TRBD2. CDR3 length: 17 residues. V dropped 0 bases and J dropped 0; count of bases not matched to a gene: 5. Germline assignment: CDR1 DFQATT and CDR2 SNEGSKA (reference sequence). The CDR3 region has the DNA TGCAGTGCTAGAGAGAGACTAGCAAGCTCTGGGGCCAACGTCCTGACTTTC. Encoded protein: CSARERLASSGANVLTF.

This rearrangement joins TRBV7-9 to TRBJ2-6; D is undetermined. This CDR3 spans 16 amino acids. V was pared by 3 bases and J by 0 bases, with 9 bases between. Germline loops: CDR1 SEHNR, CDR2 FQNEAQ (reference sequence). The CDR3 is CASSFSMLSGANVLTF. As DNA, the CDR3 is TGTGCCAGCAGCTTCTCAATGCTCTCTGGGGCCAACGTCCTGACTTTC.

The sample holds a few counts of this clonotype. The chain employs TRBV11-2 and TRBJ2-3, with D unclear. The CDR3 totals 14 residues. Germline CDR1 is SGHAT and CDR2 is FQNNGV. With 4 bases removed from V and 6 bases from J, the gap between germline ends came to 14 bases. The CDR3 sequence: CASSSPVLSDTQYF. CDR3 nucleotide sequence: TGTGCCAGCAGCTCCCCAGTCTTGAGCGATACGCAGTATTTT.

The chain is built from TRBV27 and TRBJ1-5; 8 bases match TRBD1. Per germline, CDR1 MNHEY and CDR2 SMNVEV (reference sequence). The V segment lost 6 bases and the J segment 5 bases; nucleotides outside the gene matches: 6. The CDR3 contains 14 residues. The CDR3 DNA is TGTGCCAGCAGGGGACAGGCCGGGGATCAGCCCCAGCATTTT. It translates to CASRGQAGDQPQHF.

A word on this clonotype: This clone may be a read error of a much larger clone one base away. The V call is TRBV7-8, the J call TRBJ2-3; D possibly matches TRBD1 or TRBD2 (5 bases each). Germline values: CDR1 SGHVS, CDR2 FQNEAQ. This CDR3 has 13 residues. V lost 5 bases and J 3 bases, leaving 9 bases between the germline ends. The CDR3, as DNA: TGTGCCAGCAGCCCCTGGGGGACAGATACGCAGTATTTT. It codes for CASSPWGTDTQYF.

This clonotype has more than one count but fewer than ten. The gene calls are TRBV19 and TRBJ2-7; D is possibly TRBD1 (6 bases). The V end was cut by 7 bases, the J end by 0 bases, with 10 bases between. Germline V gene sequence: CDR1 LNHDA, CDR2 SQIVND (reference sequence). The CDR3 totals 13 residues. CDR3 residues: CASMEDSSYEQYF. In nucleotides, the CDR3 is TGTGCCAGTATGGAGGACAGCTCCTACGAGCAGTACTTC.

This clonotype was seen more than once but under ten times. This chain joins TRBV5-1 and TRBJ2-1, with no clear D. V was shortened by 4 bases and J by 8 bases, with 22 bases between the two germline ends. This CDR3 spans 16 amino acids. Germline loops: CDR1 SGHRS, CDR2 YFSETQ. CDR3 in amino acids: CASSPWGGQTWDEQFF. CDR3 sequence (DNA): TGCGCCAGCAGCCCCTGGGGTGGGCAGACATGGGATGAGCAGTTCTTC.

This chain connects TRBV6-5 to TRBJ2-1, with D perhaps matching TRBD1 or TRBD2 (6 bases each). CDR1 MNHEY and CDR2 SVGAGI come from the germline V gene. The CDR3 is 12 amino acids. Trimming removed 6 bases from V and 6 bases from J, with 9 bases in between. The CDR3: CASRGGSNEQFF. In DNA form, the CDR3 reads TGTGCCAGCAGAGGGGGGAGCAATGAGCAGTTCTTC.

The chain employs TRBV5-1 and TRBJ2-1; D is perhaps TRBD1 (5 bases). This CDR3 contains 11 residues. With 0 bases removed from V and 15 bases from J, the gap between germline ends came to 10 bases. In germline, CDR1 is SGHRS, CDR2 YFSETQ. For the CDR3, the DNA is TGCGCCAGCAGCTTGGGTACAGGATCGTTCTTC. Protein: CASSLGTGSFF.

The chain combines TRBV20-1 with TRBJ2-3; 11 nucleotides align to TRBD2. The CDR3 length is 14 residues. Looked up from germline, CDR1 is DFQATT and CDR2 is SNEGSKA (reference sequence). Losses at the gene ends were 3 bases for V and 5 bases for J; bases not matched to a gene: 4. Here the CDR3 DNA reads TGCAGTGCTAGCCCACTAGCGGGAGAAGATACGCAGTATTTT. Translated, it gives CSASPLAGEDTQYF.

This clonotype showed up just once. The V gene is TRBV19, the J gene TRBJ2-5; 9 bases line up with TRBD1. The J call is doubtful: the DNA matches TRBJ2-7 better. CDR3 size: 14 residues. Per the germline V gene, CDR1 is LNHDA and CDR2 is SQIVND (reference sequence). Here the CDR3 reads CASSMGQGFGEQYF. Here the CDR3 DNA reads TGTGCCAGTAGTATGGGACAGGGATTTGGCGAGCAGTACTTC.

The V gene is TRBV10-3, the J gene TRBJ2-3, with D perhaps assigned TRBD1 or TRBD2 (6 bases each). V dropped 6 bases and J dropped 5 bases, with 15 bases sitting between them. Germline V gene lookup returns CDR1 ENHRY and CDR2 SYGVKD. The CDR3 has 14 residues. This CDR3 is CAISERGRGDTQYF. The CDR3 DNA reads TGTGCCATCAGCGAACGGGGGCGAGGAGATACGCAGTATTTT.

The DNA for the CDR3 is TGTGCCAGCAGCCAAGACGGGACAGGCAAAGAAGGGTTCTTTTACAATGAGCAGTTCTTC. The encoded protein is CASSQDGTGKEGFFYNEQFF. This sequence joins TRBV14 and TRBJ2-1; 8 nucleotides align to TRBD1. This CDR3 contains 20 residues. Germline V lookup: CDR1 SGHDN, CDR2 FVKESK. After removal of 0 bases from V and 4 bases from J, the junction contained 17 bases not matched to a gene.

This clonotype was recorded only once. One end of the junction varies from germline; a read error may be responsible. The chain uses TRBV7-7 and TRBJ2-2, with 11 bases identical to TRBD1. The CDR3 contains 15 residues. Germline V gene lookup returns CDR1 SSHAT and CDR2 FNYEAQ (reference sequence). The CDR3 DNA reads TGTGCTAGCACCATTGGGACAGGGGGTCTCGGGGAGCTGTTTTTT. Its protein product is CASTIGTGGLGELFF.

This clonotype was counted a few times. The chain employs TRBV20-1 and TRBJ1-2; maybe TRBD1 (5 bases). CDR1 and CDR2 from the germline V gene are DFQATT and SNEGSKA (reference sequence). The V and J ends lost 5 bases and 0 bases respectively, with 10 bases between them. The CDR3 consists of 13 residues. Written as DNA, the CDR3 is TGCAGTGCTCGGGACTCCGCTAACTATGGCTACACCTTC. This encodes CSARDSANYGYTF.

This clonotype was picked up a small number of times. The chain joins TRBV29-1 to TRBJ2-7; 8 bases map to TRBD2. This CDR3 has 15 amino acids. The V gene end was trimmed by 7 bases and the J gene end by 2 bases; junction bases not matched to a gene: 13. Germline CDR1 and CDR2: SQVTM and ANQGSEA. The DNA for the CDR3 is TGCAGCGCCTCTGGAGCGGGAGAGCACCCCTACGAGCAGTACTTC. This encodes CSASGAGEHPYEQYF.

CDR3 region: CASSWGGRELEAFF. In DNA, the CDR3 is TGCGCCAGCAGCTGGGGAGGTCGGGAGCTTGAAGCTTTCTTT. The V gene is TRBV5-1, the J gene TRBJ1-1; D remains unclear. The CDR3 is 14 residues long. The V and J ends lost 3 bases and 7 bases respectively, with 16 bases between them. The V gene's germline CDR1 is SGHRS and CDR2 YFSETQ. Full variable domain (missing parts from reference TRBV5-1 and TRBJ1-1): KAGVTQTPRYLIKTRGQQVTLSCSPISGHRSVSWYQQTPGQGLQFLFEYFSETQRNKGNFPGRFSGRQFSNSRSEMNVSTLELGDSALYLCASSWGGRELEAFFGQGTRLTVV.

This clonotype was picked up a small number of times. The chain combines TRBV6-5 with TRBJ2-2, with D hard to call. Germline V gene sequence: CDR1 MNHEY, CDR2 SVGAGI. The CDR3 contains 16 residues. The germline V and J ends were trimmed by 10 bases and 1 base, with 19 bases remaining between them. The CDR3 is CATCYRQVLNTGELFF. CDR3 nucleotides: TGTGCCACCTGTTATCGCCAGGTGTTGAACACCGGGGAGCTGTTTTTT.

This rearrangement joins TRBV6-2 or TRBV6-3 to TRBJ1-1, with TRBD1 as a possible D gene (5 bases). CDR3 length: 14 amino acids. V was trimmed by 7 bases and J by 4 bases, leaving 16 bases between them. Per the germline V gene, CDR1 is MNHEY and CDR2 is SVGEGT. CDR3 bases: TGTGCCAGCAAGGAGGGACGACATGTCACTGAAGCTTTCTTT. Translated, it gives CASKEGRHVTEAFF.

The genes are TRBV18 and TRBJ2-3; 8 nucleotides match TRBD2. The CDR3 is made up of 18 amino acids. CDR1 and CDR2 (germline): KGHSH, LQKENI. Trimming took 3 bases from V and 4 from J; bases not matched to a gene: 15. CDR3 sequence: CASSPTGAGVGRSDTQYF. DNA of the CDR3: TGTGCCAGCTCACCGACGGGAGCGGGAGTGGGTCGTTCAGATACGCAGTATTTT. The complete variable domain, with remaining parts taken from reference TRBV18 and TRBJ2-3, reads NAGVMQNPRHLVRRRGQEARLRCSPMKGHSHVYWYRQLPEEGLKFMVYLQKENIIDESGMPKERFSAEFPKEGPSILRIQQVVRGDSAAYFCASSPTGAGVGRSDTQYFGPGTRLTVL.